This T cell receptor beta chain was retrieved from a study of cytomegalovirus exposure and HLA in healthy donors. The V segment lost 0 bases and the J segment 4 bases; nucleotides outside the gene matches: 3. Germline V gives CDR1 LGHNA, CDR2 YSLEER. The CDR3 is 15 amino acids. It was with 60 Vbeta and 13 Jbeta primers that the PCR ran. Measured with immunoSEQ multiplex PCR; TCRdb has only the in-frame clones, and not every one. The sample has roughly 200,000 clones, about 80% seen once. Sequencing was performed on PBMCs. This TCR came from a woman aged 55-69 years in good health and CMV-seropositive. The chain employs TRBV4-3 and TRBJ1-3, with 7 bases fitting TRBD1. The CDR3 nucleotides are TGCGCCAGCAGCCAAGATCAGGGGGTCGGAAACACCATATATTTT. As protein: CASSQDQGVGNTIYF.